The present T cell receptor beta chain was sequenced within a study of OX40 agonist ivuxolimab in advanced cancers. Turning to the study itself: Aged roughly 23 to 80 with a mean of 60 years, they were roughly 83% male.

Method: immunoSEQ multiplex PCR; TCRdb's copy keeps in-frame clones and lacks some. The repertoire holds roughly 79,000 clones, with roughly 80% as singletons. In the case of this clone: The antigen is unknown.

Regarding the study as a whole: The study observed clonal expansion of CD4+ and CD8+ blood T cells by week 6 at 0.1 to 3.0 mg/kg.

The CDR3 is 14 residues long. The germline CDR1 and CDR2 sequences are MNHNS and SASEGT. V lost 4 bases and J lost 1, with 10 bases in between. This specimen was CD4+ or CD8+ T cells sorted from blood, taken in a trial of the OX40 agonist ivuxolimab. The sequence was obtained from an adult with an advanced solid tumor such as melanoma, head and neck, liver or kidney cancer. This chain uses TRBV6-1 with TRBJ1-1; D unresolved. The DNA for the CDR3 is TGTGCCAGCAGTGTAAGTGGCCCGAACACTGAAGCTTTCTTT. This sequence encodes CASSVSGPNTEAFF.